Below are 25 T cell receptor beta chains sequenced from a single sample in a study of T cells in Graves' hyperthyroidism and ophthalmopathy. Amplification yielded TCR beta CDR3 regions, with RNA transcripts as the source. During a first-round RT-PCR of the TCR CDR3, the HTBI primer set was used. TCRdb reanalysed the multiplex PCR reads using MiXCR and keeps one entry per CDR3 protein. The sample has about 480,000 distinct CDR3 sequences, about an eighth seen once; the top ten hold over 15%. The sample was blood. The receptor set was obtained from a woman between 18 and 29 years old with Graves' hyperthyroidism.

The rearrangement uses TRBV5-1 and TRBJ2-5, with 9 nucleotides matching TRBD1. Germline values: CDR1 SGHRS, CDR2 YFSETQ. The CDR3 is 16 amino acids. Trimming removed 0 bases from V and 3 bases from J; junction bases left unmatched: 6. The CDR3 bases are TGCGCCAGCAGCTTGGGGGGACAGGGTATAAAAGAGACCCAGTACTTC. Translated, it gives CASSLGGQGIKETQYF.

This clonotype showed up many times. The CDR3 is CASSLFLGPRMHQPQHF. In nucleotides, the CDR3 is TGTGCCAGCAGTCTCTTCCTTGGACCGAGAATGCATCAGCCCCAGCATTTT. V and J are TRBV12-3 or TRBV12-4 and TRBJ1-5; unclear D gene. The CDR3 consists of 17 residues. V was shortened by 5 bases and J by 5 bases, with 22 bases between the two germline ends.

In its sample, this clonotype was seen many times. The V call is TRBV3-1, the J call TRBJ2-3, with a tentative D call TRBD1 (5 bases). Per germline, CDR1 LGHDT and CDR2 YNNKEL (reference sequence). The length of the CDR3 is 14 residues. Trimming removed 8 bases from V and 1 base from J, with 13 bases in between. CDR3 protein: CASAMGPGTDTQYF. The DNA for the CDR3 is TGTGCCAGCGCCATGGGGCCGGGCACAGATACGCAGTATTTT.

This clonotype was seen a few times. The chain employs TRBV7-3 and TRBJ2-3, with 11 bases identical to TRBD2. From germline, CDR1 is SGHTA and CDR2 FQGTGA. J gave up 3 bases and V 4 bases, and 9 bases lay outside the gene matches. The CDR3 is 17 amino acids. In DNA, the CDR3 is TGTGCCAGCAGCTCACCCTCGACTAGCGGGAAAACAGATACGCAGTATTTT. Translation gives CASSSPSTSGKTDTQYF.

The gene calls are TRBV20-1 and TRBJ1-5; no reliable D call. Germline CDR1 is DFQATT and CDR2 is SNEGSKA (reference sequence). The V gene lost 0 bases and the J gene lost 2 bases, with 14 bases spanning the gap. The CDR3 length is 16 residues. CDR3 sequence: CSARDRRWAGNQPQHF. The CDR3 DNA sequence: TGCAGTGCTAGAGATCGGAGGTGGGCGGGCAATCAGCCCCAGCATTTT.

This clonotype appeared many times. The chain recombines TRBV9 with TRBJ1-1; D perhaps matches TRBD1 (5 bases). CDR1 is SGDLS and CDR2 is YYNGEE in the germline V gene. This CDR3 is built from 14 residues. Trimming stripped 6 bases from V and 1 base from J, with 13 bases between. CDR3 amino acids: CASIPGPRNTEAFF. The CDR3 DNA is TGTGCCAGCATCCCGGGACCGCGGAACACTGAAGCTTTCTTT. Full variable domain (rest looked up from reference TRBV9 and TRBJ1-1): DSGVTQTPKHLITATGQRVTLRCSPRSGDLSVYWYQQSLDQGLQFLIQYYNGEERAKGNILERFSAQQFPDLHSELNLSSLELGDSALYFCASIPGPRNTEAFFGQGTRLTVV.

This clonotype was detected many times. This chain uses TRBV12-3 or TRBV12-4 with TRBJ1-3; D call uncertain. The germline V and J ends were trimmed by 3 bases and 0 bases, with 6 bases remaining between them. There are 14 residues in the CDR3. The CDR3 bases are TGTGCCAGCAGTTTTGTGAGCTCTGGAAACACCATATATTTT. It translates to CASSFVSSGNTIYF.

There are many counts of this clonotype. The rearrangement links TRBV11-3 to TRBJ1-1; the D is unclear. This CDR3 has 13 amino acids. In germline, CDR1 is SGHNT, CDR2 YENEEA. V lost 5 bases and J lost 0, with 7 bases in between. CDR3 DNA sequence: TGTGCCAGCAGCCATCCAATGAACACTGAAGCTTTCTTT. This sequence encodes CASSHPMNTEAFF.

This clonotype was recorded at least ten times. DNA of the CDR3: TGTGCCAGCAGCCCGGCGGGAATAACTAGGAGCTCCTACAATGAGCAGTTCTTC. Its protein product is CASSPAGITRSSYNEQFF. V is TRBV11-3 and J is TRBJ2-1; perhaps TRBD2 as D (6 bases). Trimming took 5 bases from V and 0 from J, leaving 20 bases between them. The CDR3 runs to 18 residues. The germline CDR1 and CDR2 sequences are SGHNT and YENEEA. The full variable domain, with the rest looked up from reference TRBV11-3 and TRBJ2-1, is EAGVVQSPRYKIIEKKQPVAFWCNPISGHNTLYWYLQNLGQGPELLIRYENEEAVDDSQLPKDRFSAERLKGVDSTLKIQPAELGDSAVYLCASSPAGITRSSYNEQFFGPGTRLTVL.

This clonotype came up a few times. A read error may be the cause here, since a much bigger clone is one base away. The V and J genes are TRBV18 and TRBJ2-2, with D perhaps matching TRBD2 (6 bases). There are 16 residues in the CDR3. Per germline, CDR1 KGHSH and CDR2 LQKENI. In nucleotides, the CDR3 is TGTGCCGGCTCACCAAACCGGGCGGGGACCTCCGGGGAGCTGTTTTTT. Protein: CAGSPNRAGTSGELFF.

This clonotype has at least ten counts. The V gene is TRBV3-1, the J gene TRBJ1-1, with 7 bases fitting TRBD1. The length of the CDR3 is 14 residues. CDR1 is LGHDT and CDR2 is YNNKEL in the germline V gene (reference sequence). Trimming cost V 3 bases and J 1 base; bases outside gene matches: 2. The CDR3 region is CASSQTGKNTEAFF. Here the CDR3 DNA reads TGTGCCAGCAGCCAGACAGGGAAGAACACTGAAGCTTTCTTT.

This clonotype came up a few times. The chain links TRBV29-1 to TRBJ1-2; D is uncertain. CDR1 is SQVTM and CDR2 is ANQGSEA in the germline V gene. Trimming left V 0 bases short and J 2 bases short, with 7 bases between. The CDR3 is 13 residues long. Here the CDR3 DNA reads TGCAGCGTTGAAGAGCCGGGGAACTATGGCTACACCTTC. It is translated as CSVEEPGNYGYTF.

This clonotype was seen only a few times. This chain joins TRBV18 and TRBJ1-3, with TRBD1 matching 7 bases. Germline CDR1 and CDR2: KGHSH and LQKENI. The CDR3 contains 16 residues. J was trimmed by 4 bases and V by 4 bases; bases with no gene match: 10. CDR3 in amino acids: CASSLLDRAAGNTIYF. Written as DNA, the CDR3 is TGTGCCAGCTCACTTCTCGACAGGGCAGCCGGAAACACCATATATTTT. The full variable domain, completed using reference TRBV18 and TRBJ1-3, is NAGVMQNPRHLVRRRGQEARLRCSPMKGHSHVYWYRQLPEEGLKFMVYLQKENIIDESGMPKERFSAEFPKEGPSILRIQQVVRGDSAAYFCASSLLDRAAGNTIYFGEGSWLTVV.

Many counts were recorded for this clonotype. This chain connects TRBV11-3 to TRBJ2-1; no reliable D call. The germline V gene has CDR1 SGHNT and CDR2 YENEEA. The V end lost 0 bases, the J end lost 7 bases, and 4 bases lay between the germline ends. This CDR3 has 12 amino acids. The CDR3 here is CASSLDLNEQFF. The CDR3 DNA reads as TGTGCCAGCAGCTTAGACCTAAATGAGCAGTTCTTC.

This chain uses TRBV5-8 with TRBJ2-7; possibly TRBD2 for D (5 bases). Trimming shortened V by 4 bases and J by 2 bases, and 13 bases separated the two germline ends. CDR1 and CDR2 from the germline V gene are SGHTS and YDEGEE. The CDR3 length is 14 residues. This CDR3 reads CASSRRRGTYEQYF. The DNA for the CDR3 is TGTGCCAGCAGCCGGAGGAGAGGAACCTACGAGCAGTACTTC. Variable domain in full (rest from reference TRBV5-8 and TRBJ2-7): EAGVTQSPTHLIKTRGQQATLRCSPISGHTSVYWYQQALGLGLQFLLWYDEGEERNRGNFPPRFSGRQFPNYSSELNVNALELEDSALYLCASSRRRGTYEQYFGPGTRLTVT.

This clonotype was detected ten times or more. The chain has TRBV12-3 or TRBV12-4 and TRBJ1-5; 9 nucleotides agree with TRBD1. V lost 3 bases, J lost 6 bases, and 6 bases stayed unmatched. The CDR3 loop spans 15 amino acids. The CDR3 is CASSLGTGKGQPQHF. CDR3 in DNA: TGTGCCAGCAGTTTGGGGACAGGGAAGGGTCAGCCCCAGCATTTT.

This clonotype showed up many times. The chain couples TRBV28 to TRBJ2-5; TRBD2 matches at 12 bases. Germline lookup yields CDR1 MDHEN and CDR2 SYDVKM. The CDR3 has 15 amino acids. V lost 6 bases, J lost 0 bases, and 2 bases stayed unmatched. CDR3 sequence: CASRRTSGNQETQYF. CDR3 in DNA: TGTGCCAGCAGACGGACTAGCGGGAACCAAGAGACCCAGTACTTC.

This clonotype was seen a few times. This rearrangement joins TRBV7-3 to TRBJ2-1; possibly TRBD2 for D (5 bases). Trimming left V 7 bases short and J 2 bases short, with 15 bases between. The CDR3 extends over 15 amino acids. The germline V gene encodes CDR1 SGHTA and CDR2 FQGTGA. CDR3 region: CASTSGSVPYNEQFF. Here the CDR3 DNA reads TGTGCCAGCACCTCGGGTAGCGTCCCCTACAATGAGCAGTTCTTC.

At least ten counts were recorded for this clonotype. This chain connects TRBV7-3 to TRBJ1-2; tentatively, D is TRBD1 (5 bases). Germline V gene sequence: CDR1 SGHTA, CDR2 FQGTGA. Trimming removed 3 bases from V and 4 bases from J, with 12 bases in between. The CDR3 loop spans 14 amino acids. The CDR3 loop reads CASSFGQGGYGYTF. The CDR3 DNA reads TGTGCCAGCAGCTTTGGGCAGGGCGGCTATGGCTACACCTTC.

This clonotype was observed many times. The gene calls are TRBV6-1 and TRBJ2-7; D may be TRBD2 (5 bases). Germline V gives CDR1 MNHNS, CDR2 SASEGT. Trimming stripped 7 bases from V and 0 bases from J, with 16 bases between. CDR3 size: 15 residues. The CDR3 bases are TGTGCCAGCACAATGGCGGGCCGAAGCTCCTACGAGCAGTACTTC. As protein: CASTMAGRSSYEQYF.

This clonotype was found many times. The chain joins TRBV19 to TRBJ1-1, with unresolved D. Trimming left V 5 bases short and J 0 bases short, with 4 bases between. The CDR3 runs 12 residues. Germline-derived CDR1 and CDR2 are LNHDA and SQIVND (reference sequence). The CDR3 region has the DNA TGTGCCAGTAGTTATATGAACACTGAAGCTTTCTTT. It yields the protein CASSYMNTEAFF.

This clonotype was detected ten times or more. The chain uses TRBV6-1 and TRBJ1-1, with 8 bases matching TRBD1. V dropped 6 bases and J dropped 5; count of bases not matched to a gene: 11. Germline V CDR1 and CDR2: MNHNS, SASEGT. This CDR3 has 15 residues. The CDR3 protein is CASSNRDRRRTEAFF. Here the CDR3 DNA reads TGTGCCAGCAGCAATAGGGACAGGAGGAGAACTGAAGCTTTCTTT.

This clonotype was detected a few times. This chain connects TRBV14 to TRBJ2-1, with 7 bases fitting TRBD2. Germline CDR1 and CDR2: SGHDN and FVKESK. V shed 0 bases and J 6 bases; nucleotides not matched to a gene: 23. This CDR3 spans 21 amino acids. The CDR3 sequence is CASSQDRRGSLGPRGINEQFF. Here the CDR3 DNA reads TGTGCCAGCAGCCAAGACCGACGCGGGAGTTTAGGTCCGCGGGGAATCAATGAGCAGTTCTTC.

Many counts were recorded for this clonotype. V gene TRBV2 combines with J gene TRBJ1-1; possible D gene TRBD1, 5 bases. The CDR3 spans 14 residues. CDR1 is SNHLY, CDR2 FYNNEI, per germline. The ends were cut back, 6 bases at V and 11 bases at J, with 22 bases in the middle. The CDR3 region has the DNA TGTGCCAGCAGACATAGAACGGGGCCTGACGTTGCTTTCTTT. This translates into CASRHRTGPDVAFF.

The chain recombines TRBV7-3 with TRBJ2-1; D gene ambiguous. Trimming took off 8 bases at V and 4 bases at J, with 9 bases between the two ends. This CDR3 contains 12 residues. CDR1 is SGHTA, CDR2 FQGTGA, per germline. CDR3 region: CASGWGYNEQFF. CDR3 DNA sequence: TGTGCCAGCGGGTGGGGTTACAATGAGCAGTTCTTC.